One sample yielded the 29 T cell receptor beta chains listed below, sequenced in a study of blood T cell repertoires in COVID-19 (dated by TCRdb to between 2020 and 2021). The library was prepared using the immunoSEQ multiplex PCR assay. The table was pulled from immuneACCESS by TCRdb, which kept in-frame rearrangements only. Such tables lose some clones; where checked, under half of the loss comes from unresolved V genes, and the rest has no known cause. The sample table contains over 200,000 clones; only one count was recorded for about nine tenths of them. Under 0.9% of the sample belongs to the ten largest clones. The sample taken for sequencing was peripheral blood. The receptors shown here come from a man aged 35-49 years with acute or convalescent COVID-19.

CDR3 nucleotide sequence: TGTGCCAGCAGAACGGACGGGGGGCGGGCGACCCAGTACTTC. It encodes CASRTDGGRATQYF. The chain employs TRBV6-5 and TRBJ2-5, with a tentative D call TRBD2 (7 bases). The germline V gene encodes CDR1 MNHEY and CDR2 SVGAGI. The CDR3 loop spans 14 amino acids. Deletions cut 6 bases from V and 7 bases from J, with 18 bases between.

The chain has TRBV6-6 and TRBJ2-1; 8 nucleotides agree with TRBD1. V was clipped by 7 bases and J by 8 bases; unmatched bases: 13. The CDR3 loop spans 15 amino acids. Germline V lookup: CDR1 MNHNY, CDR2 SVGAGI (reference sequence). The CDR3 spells CASTTGQGQLDEQFF. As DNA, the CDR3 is TGTGCCAGCACCACCGGACAGGGTCAATTGGATGAGCAGTTCTTC.

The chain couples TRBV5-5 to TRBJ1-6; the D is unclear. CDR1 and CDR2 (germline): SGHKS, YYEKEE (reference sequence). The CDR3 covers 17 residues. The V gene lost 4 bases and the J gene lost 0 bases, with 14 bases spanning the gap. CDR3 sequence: CASSLLSLYSYNSPLHF. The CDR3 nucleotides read TGTGCCAGCAGCCTACTCTCACTATACTCCTATAATTCACCCCTCCACTTT.

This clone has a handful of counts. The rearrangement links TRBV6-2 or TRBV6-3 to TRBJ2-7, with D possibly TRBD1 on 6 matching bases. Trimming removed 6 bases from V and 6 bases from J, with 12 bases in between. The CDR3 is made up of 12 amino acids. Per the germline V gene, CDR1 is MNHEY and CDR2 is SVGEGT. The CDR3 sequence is CASSGRGGEQYF. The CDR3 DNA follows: TGTGCCAGCAGCGGCAGGGGTGGCGAGCAGTACTTC.

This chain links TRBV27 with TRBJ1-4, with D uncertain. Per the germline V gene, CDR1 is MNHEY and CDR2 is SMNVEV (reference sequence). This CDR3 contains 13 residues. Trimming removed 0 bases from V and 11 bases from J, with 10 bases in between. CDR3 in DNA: TGTGCCAGCAGTTTATCGAGGTCTCATAAACTGTTTTTT. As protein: CASSLSRSHKLFF.

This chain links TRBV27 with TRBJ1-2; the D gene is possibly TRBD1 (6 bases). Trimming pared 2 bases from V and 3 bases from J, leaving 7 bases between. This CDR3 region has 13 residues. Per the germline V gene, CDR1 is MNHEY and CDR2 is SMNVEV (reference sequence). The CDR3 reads CASSLQGYYGYTF. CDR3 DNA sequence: TGTGCCAGCAGTTTACAGGGGTACTATGGCTACACCTTC.

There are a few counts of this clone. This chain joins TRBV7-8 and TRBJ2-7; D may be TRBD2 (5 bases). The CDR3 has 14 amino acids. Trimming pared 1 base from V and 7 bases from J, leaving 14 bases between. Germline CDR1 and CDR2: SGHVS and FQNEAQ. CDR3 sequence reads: CASSLVAGPGEQYF. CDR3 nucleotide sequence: TGTGCCAGCAGCTTAGTAGCAGGTCCGGGAGAGCAGTACTTC.

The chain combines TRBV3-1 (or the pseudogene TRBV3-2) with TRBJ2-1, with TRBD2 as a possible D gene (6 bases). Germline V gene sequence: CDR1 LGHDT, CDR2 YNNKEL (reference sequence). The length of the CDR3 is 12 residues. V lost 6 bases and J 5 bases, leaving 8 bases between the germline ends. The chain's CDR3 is CASRLAHNEQFF. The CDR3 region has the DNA TGTGCCAGCAGACTAGCACACAATGAGCAGTTCTTC.

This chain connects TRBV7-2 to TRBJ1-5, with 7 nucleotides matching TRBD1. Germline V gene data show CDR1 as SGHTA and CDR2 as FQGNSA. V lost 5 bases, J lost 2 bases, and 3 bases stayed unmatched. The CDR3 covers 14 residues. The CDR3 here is CASSLGTGNQPQHF. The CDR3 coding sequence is TGTGCCAGCAGCCTCGGGACAGGCAATCAGCCCCAGCATTTT.

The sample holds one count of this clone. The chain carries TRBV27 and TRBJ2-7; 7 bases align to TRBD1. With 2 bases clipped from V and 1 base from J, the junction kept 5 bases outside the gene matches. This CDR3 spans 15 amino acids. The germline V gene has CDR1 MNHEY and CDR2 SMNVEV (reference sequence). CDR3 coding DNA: TGTGCCAGCAGTTTAGCTGGACAGGCGTCCTACGAGCAGTACTTC. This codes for CASSLAGQASYEQYF.

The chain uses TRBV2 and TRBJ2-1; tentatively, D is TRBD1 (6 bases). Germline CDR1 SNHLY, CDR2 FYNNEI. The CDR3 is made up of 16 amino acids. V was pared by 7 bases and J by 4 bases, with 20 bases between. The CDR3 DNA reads TGTGCCAGCACCCCGGGGTTTGGGGACAATTACAATGAGCAGTTCTTC. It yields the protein CASTPGFGDNYNEQFF.

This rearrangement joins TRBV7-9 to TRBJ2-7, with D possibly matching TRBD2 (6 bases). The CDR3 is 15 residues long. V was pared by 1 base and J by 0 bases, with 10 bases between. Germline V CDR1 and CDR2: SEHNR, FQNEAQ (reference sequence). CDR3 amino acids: CASSLGTTSSYEQYF. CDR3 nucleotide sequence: TGTGCCAGCAGCTTAGGGACTACGAGCTCCTACGAGCAGTACTTC. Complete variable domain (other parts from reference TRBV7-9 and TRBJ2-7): DTGVSQNPRHKITKRGQNVTFRCDPISEHNRLYWYRQTLGQGPEFLTYFQNEAQLEKSRLLSDRFSAERPKGSFSTLEIQRTEQGDSAMYLCASSLGTTSSYEQYFGPGTRLTVT.

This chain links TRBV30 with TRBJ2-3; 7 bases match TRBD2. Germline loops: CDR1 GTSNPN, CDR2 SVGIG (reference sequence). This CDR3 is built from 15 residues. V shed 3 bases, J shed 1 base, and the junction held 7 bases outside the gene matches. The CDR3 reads CAWRYRDYGTDTQYF. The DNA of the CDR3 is TGTGCCTGGAGGTACCGGGACTACGGCACAGATACGCAGTATTTT.

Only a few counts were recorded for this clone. In nucleotides, the CDR3 is TGTGCCAGCACCCCCACAGGGCACACTGAAGCTTTCTTT. This sequence encodes CASTPTGHTEAFF. This chain joins TRBV2 and TRBJ1-1, with D perhaps matching TRBD1 (6 bases). The germline V and J ends were trimmed by 7 bases and 3 bases, with 12 bases remaining between them. Germline values: CDR1 SNHLY, CDR2 FYNNEI. The CDR3 runs 13 residues.

The CDR3 DNA is TGTGCCAGCAGCCCCCAAGGGGCCAACGTCCTGACTTTC. Amino acids: CASSPQGANVLTF. V usage is TRBV3-1 (or the pseudogene TRBV3-2) and J usage is TRBJ2-6; D remains unclear. CDR3 length: 13 residues. CDR1 is LGHDT, CDR2 YNNKEL, per germline (reference sequence). V gave up 4 bases and J gave up 4 bases, with 5 bases separating them.

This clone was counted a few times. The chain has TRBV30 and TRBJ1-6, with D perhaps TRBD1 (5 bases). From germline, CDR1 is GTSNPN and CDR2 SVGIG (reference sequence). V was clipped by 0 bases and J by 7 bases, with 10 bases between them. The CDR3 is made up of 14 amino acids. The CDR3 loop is CAWSVRGSNSPLHF. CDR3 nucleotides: TGTGCCTGGAGTGTTAGGGGATCCAATTCACCCCTCCACTTT.

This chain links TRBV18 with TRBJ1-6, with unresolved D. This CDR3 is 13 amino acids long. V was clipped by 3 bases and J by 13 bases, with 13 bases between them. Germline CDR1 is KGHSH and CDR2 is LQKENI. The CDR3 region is CASSPASAGPLHF. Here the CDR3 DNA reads TGTGCCAGCTCACCCGCCAGCGCCGGGCCCCTCCACTTT. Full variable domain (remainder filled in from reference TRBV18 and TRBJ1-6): NAGVMQNPRHLVRRRGQEARLRCSPMKGHSHVYWYRQLPEEGLKFMVYLQKENIIDESGMPKERFSAEFPKEGPSILRIQQVVRGDSAAYFCASSPASAGPLHFGNGTRLTVT.

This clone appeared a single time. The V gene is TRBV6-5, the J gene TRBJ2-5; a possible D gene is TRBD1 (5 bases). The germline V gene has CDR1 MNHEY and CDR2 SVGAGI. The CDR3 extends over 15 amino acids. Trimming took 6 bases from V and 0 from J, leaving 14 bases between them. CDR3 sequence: CASRIWTLYQETQYF. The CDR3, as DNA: TGTGCCAGCAGAATCTGGACATTGTACCAAGAGACCCAGTACTTC.

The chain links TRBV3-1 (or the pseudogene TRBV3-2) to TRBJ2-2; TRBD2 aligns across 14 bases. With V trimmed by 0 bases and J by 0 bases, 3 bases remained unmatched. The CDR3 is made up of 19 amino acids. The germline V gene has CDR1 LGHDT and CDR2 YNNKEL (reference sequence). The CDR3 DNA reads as TGTGCCAGCAGCCAAGAGGGACTAGCGGGGGCCCCGAACACCGGGGAGCTGTTTTTT. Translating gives CASSQEGLAGAPNTGELFF.

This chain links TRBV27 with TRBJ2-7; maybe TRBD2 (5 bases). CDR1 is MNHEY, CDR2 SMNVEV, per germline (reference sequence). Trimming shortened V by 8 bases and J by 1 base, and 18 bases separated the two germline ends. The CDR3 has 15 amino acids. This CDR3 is CASSYLRDPSYEQYF. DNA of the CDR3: TGTGCCAGCTCTTACCTCCGGGATCCGTCCTACGAGCAGTACTTC.

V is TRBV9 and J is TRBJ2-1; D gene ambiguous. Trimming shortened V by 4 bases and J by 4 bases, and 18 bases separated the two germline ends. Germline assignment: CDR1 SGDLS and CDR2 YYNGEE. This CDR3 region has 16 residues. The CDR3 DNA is TGTGCCAGCAGCCCCCAACCCGACGACTGGTACAATGAGCAGTTCTTC. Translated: CASSPQPDDWYNEQFF.

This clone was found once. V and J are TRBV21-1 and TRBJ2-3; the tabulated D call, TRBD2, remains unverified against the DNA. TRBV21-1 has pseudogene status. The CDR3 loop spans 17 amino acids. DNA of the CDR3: TGTGCCAGCAGCAAAATTACAGGGGCGGGGGGCTCCGATACGCAGTATTTT. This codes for CASSKITGAGGSDTQYF.

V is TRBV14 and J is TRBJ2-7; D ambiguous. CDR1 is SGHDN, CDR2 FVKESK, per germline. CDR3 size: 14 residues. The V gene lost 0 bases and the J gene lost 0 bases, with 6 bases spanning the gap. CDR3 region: CASSQDPSSYEQYF. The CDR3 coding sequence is TGTGCCAGCAGCCAAGATCCTAGCTCCTACGAGCAGTACTTC.

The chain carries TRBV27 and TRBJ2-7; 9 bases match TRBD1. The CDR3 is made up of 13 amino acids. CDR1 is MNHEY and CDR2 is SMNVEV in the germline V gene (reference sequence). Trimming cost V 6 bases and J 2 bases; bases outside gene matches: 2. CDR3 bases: TGTGCCAGCAGGGGGACAGGGACCTACGAGCAGTACTTC. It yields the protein CASRGTGTYEQYF.

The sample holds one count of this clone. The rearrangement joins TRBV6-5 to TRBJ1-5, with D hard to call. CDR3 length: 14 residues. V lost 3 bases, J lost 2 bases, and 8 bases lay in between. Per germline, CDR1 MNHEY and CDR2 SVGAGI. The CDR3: CASSYELGNQPQHF. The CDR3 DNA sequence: TGTGCCAGCAGTTATGAGTTGGGCAATCAGCCCCAGCATTTT.

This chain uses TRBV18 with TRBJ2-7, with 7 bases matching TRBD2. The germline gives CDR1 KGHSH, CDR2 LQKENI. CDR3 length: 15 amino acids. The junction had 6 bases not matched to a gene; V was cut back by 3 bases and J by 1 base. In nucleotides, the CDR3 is TGTGCCAGCTCACCTATAGCGGGCCCGTCCTACGAGCAGTACTTC. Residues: CASSPIAGPSYEQYF.

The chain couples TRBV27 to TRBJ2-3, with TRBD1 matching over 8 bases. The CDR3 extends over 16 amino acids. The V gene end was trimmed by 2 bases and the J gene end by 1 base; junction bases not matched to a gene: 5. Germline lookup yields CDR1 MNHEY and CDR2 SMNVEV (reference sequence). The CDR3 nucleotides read TGTGCCAGCAGTTTACAGCCAGGGGGCGGCACAGATACGCAGTATTTT. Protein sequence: CASSLQPGGGTDTQYF.

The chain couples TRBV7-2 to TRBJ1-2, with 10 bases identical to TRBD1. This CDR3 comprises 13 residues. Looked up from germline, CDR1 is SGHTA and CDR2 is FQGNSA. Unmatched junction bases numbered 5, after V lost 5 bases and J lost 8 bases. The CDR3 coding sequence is TGTGCCAGCAGCCCGGACAGGGGGATAGGCTACACCTTC. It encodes CASSPDRGIGYTF.

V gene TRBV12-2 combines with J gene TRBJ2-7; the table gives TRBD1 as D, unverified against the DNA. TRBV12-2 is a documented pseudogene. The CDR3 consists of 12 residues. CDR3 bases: TGTGCAAGTCGCCAGACAGGGGAAGAGCAGTACTTC. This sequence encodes CASRQTGEEQYF.